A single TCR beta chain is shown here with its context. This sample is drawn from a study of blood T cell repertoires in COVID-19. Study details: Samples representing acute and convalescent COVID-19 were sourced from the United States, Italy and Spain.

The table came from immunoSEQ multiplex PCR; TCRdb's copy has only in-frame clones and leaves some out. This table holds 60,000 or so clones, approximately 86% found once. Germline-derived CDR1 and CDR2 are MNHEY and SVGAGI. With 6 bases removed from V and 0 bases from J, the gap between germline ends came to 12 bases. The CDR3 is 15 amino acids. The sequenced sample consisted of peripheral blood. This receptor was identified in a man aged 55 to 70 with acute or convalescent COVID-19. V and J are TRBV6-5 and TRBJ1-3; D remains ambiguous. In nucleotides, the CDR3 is TGTGCCAGCAGCCTTGGGAGTTACTCTGGAAACACCATATATTTT. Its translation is CASSLGSYSGNTIYF.